A single sample gave rise to the 3 T cell receptor beta chains below, sequenced in a study of OX40 agonist ivuxolimab in advanced cancers. TCRdb keeps only in-frame clones here, not all; method: immunoSEQ multiplex PCR. The sample lists roughly 58,000 clones, about 85% occurring once. The sequences come from CD4+ or CD8+ T cells sorted from blood, collected in a trial of the OX40 agonist ivuxolimab. These receptors all stem from an adult with an advanced solid tumor such as melanoma, head and neck, liver or kidney cancer.

The chain uses TRBV7-9 and TRBJ2-1; 7 positions match TRBD2. V gave up 5 bases and J gave up 15 bases; unmatched junction bases: 16. The germline gives CDR1 SEHNR, CDR2 FQNEAQ (reference sequence). This CDR3 region has 14 residues. The CDR3, as DNA: TGTGCCAGCAGCCACCCCGTCGTGGGAGGGCCCCCGTTCTTC. Protein: CASSHPVVGGPPFF.

This clone was counted only a few times. CDR3: CASSLGGRDTEAFF. The CDR3 region has the DNA TGTGCCAGCAGCTTAGGGGGTCGAGACACTGAAGCTTTCTTT. The J gene is TRBJ1-1, the V gene TRBV7-3; perhaps TRBD1 as D (5 bases). Germline CDR1 is SGHTA and CDR2 is FQGTGA. Trimming took 2 bases from V and 3 from J, leaving 10 bases between them. The CDR3 covers 14 residues.

Only one count was recorded for this clone. CDR3 DNA: TGTGCCAGCACCGAGGACGGTTATCAGCCCCAGCATTTT. Protein: CASTEDGYQPQHF. The gene calls are TRBV2 and TRBJ1-5, with D uncertain. The V gene's germline CDR1 is SNHLY and CDR2 FYNNEI. The V end was cut by 7 bases, the J end by 5 bases, with 12 bases between. This CDR3 contains 13 residues. Full variable domain (missing parts from reference TRBV2 and TRBJ1-5): EPEVTQTPSHQVTQMGQEVILRCVPISNHLYFYWYRQILGQKVEFLVSFYNNEISEKSEIFDDQFSVERPDGSNFTLKIRSTKLEDSAMYFCASTEDGYQPQHFGDGTRLSIL.